Shown below are 18 T cell receptor beta chains from a single sample sequenced in a study of CD8+ T cells in alopecia areata. Extracted RNA was reverse transcribed, and the resulting cDNA served as sequencing template. Assay: immunoSEQ multiplex PCR; the TCRdb copy retains only in-frame clones and omits some. In the table there are approximately 30,000 clones, approximately 60% of which are singletons. Sequencing was carried out using NKG2D-high CD8+ T cells sorted from blood. Receptors originate from a human donor with alopecia areata.

This clone has only a few counts. V is TRBV4-3 and J is TRBJ2-1; D is tentatively TRBD1 or TRBD2 (5 bases each). Germline V gene sequence: CDR1 LGHNA, CDR2 YSLEER. This CDR3 has 14 residues. V was shortened by 1 base and J by 8 bases, with 12 bases between the two germline ends. CDR3 in amino acids: CASSQGDGWDEQFF. The CDR3 bases are TGCGCCAGCAGCCAAGGGGACGGATGGGATGAGCAGTTCTTC.

The chain links TRBV27 to TRBJ2-2; D gene uncertain. The length of the CDR3 is 12 residues. From germline, CDR1 is MNHEY and CDR2 SMNVEV (reference sequence). The V gene lost 5 bases and the J gene lost 3 bases, with 4 bases spanning the gap. CDR3 coding DNA: TGTGCCAGCAGTCTCCACACCGGGGAGCTGTTTTTT. It codes for CASSLHTGELFF.

CDR3 loop: CASSQRDTINEKLFF. The CDR3 nucleotides are TGTGCCAGCAGCCAAAGAGACACCATTAATGAAAAACTGTTTTTT. The rearrangement uses TRBV7-9 and TRBJ1-4; no clear D gene. The CDR3 sequence is 15 residues long. Germline CDR1 and CDR2: SEHNR and FQNEAQ (reference sequence). V was clipped by 5 bases and J by 4 bases, with 14 bases between them.

This sequence joins TRBV27 and TRBJ1-5, with a possible D match to TRBD1 (5 bases). V was pared by 1 base and J by 4 bases, with 11 bases between. Germline values: CDR1 MNHEY, CDR2 SMNVEV (reference sequence). The CDR3 covers 15 residues. This chain's CDR3 is CASSLLAGGNQPQHF. CDR3 DNA sequence: TGTGCCAGCAGTTTATTAGCCGGGGGGAATCAGCCCCAGCATTTT.

This chain joins TRBV11-2 and TRBJ2-3, with TRBD2 as a possible D gene (6 bases). V was cut by 3 bases and J by 5 bases, with 12 bases left in between. Germline CDR1 reads SGHAT; CDR2 reads FQNNGV. The CDR3 has 14 amino acids. Here the CDR3 DNA reads TGTGCCAGCAGCTTCGGCGGGGTACAAGATACGCAGTATTTT. Protein sequence: CASSFGGVQDTQYF.

This clone is classed as large. In DNA form, the CDR3 reads TGTGCCAGCACTCCGGCGGCACTAGTCAATGAGCAGTTCTTC. Translating it yields CASTPAALVNEQFF. The genes are TRBV19 and TRBJ2-1, with D possibly matching TRBD2 (5 bases). Looked up from germline, CDR1 is LNHDA and CDR2 is SQIVND (reference sequence). Trimming took off 9 bases at V and 6 bases at J, with 18 bases between the two ends. The CDR3 has 14 amino acids.

This chain joins TRBV10-3 and TRBJ1-6, with no clear D. The length of the CDR3 is 17 residues. Germline V gene sequence: CDR1 ENHRY, CDR2 SYGVKD. The germline V and J ends were trimmed by 0 bases and 0 bases, with 9 bases remaining between them. The CDR3, as DNA: TGTGCCATCAGTGAGTCTCTAGATTACTCCTATAATTCACCCCTCCACTTT. Its protein is CAISESLDYSYNSPLHF.

The chain links TRBV19 to TRBJ2-1, with TRBD1 matching 9 bases. Germline CDR1 LNHDA, CDR2 SQIVND (reference sequence). After removal of 3 bases from V and 5 bases from J, the junction contained 8 bases not matched to a gene. The CDR3 has 16 residues. DNA for the CDR3: TGTGCCAGTAGTATCTGGGGACAGGGAATCCACAATGAGCAGTTCTTC. Amino acids: CASSIWGQGIHNEQFF.

The V call is TRBV29-1, the J call TRBJ2-2; D might be TRBD1 (6 bases). From germline, CDR1 is SQVTM and CDR2 ANQGSEA. The CDR3 consists of 12 residues. The ends were cut back, 7 bases at V and 4 bases at J, with 10 bases in the middle. The CDR3 coding sequence is TGCAGCGGCCAGGGGCCCACCGGGGAGCTGTTTTTT. It codes for CSGQGPTGELFF.

This clone has only a few counts. The chain recombines TRBV2 with TRBJ1-1; the match to TRBD1 covers 9 bases. The V gene's germline CDR1 is SNHLY and CDR2 FYNNEI. The CDR3 covers 16 residues. The V and J ends lost 4 bases and 0 bases, in that order; junction bases with no gene match: 6. CDR3 protein: CASSGDRGSMNTEAFF. CDR3 coding DNA: TGTGCCAGCAGTGGTGACAGGGGGAGTATGAACACTGAAGCTTTCTTT.

In this sample, this clone turned up a few times. The chain joins TRBV7-2 to TRBJ1-6; the match to TRBD1 covers 7 bases. The J segment lost 6 bases and the V segment lost 2 bases, leaving 1 base of the junction unmatched. The V gene's germline CDR1 is SGHTA and CDR2 FQGNSA. The CDR3 totals 14 residues. DNA of the CDR3: TGTGCCAGCAGCTTATGGGACAGTAATTCACCCCTCCACTTT. Amino acid sequence: CASSLWDSNSPLHF.

The rearrangement joins TRBV19 to TRBJ2-1; 11 bases map to TRBD2. J was trimmed by 6 bases and V by 5 bases; bases with no gene match: 6. Germline values: CDR1 LNHDA, CDR2 SQIVND (reference sequence). CDR3 size: 15 residues. The CDR3 protein is CASSVTSGGRNEQFF. In nucleotides, the CDR3 is TGTGCCAGTAGTGTCACTAGCGGGGGCCGCAATGAGCAGTTCTTC.

This clone was counted once. This chain uses TRBV5-1 with TRBJ2-1, with TRBD2 matching over 11 bases. The ends lost 8 bases at V and 6 bases at J; junction bases unmatched: 10. The CDR3 has 15 amino acids. Per germline, CDR1 SGHRS and CDR2 YFSETQ. The CDR3 DNA reads TGCGCCAGTAAAACGGACGGGACTAGCGGCAATGAGCAGTTCTTC. Its protein is CASKTDGTSGNEQFF.

There are a few counts of this clone. This chain connects TRBV7-9 to TRBJ1-1; no firm D call. This CDR3 is built from 11 residues. V was pared by 4 bases and J by 7 bases, with 7 bases between. Germline loops: CDR1 SEHNR, CDR2 FQNEAQ (reference sequence). The CDR3 DNA reads TGTGCCAGCAGCTCCGGGGTTGAAGCTTTCTTT. This sequence encodes CASSSGVEAFF.

This sequence joins TRBV7-9 and TRBJ2-7, with 13 bases identical to TRBD2. This CDR3 spans 15 amino acids. Trimming at V came to 4 bases and at J to 4 bases, leaving 4 bases not matched to a gene. Looked up from germline, CDR1 is SEHNR and CDR2 is FQNEAQ (reference sequence). The CDR3, as DNA: TGTGCCAGCAGCTCGGGGACTAGCGGGGAATACGAGCAGTACTTC. This sequence encodes CASSSGTSGEYEQYF.

In this sample, this clone turned up a few times. The chain combines TRBV7-9 with TRBJ2-7; 7 positions match TRBD1. CDR3 length: 15 amino acids. Germline lookup yields CDR1 SEHNR and CDR2 FQNEAQ (reference sequence). Trimming removed 5 bases from V and 7 bases from J; junction bases left unmatched: 14. CDR3 region: CASSPGQPYLGEQYF. CDR3 in DNA: TGTGCCAGCAGCCCGGGACAGCCCTATCTCGGGGAGCAGTACTTC.

The J gene is TRBJ2-1, the V gene TRBV4-1; D ambiguous. The germline V gene encodes CDR1 MGHRA and CDR2 YSYEKL. The CDR3 consists of 13 residues. V lost 4 bases, J lost 9 bases, and 13 bases lay in between. In nucleotides, the CDR3 is TGCGCCAGCAGCCTTCCCCTCCTCCGTGAGCAGTTCTTC. Its translation is CASSLPLLREQFF.

This sequence joins TRBV6-5 and TRBJ2-5; 9 bases agree with TRBD1. The V segment lost 7 bases and the J segment 4 bases; nucleotides outside the gene matches: 10. The CDR3 spans 15 residues. Germline V gives CDR1 MNHEY, CDR2 SVGAGI. DNA of the CDR3: TGTGCCAGCATCCCAAGCGGGACAGGGCGAGAGACCCAGTACTTC. Residues: CASIPSGTGRETQYF.